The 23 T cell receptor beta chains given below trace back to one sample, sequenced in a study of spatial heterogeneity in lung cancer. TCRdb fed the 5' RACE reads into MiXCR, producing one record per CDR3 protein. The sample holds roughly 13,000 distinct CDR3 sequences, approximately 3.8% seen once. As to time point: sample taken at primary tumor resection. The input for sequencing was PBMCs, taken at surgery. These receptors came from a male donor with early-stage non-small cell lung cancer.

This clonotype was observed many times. The DNA for the CDR3 is TGTGCCAGCAGTTTTTCTCCGACTAGCGGACAAGAGACCCAGTACTTC. Translating it yields CASSFSPTSGQETQYF. The chain has TRBV12-3 or TRBV12-4 and TRBJ2-5; 9 nucleotides align to TRBD2. Trimming at V came to 3 bases and at J to 2 bases, leaving 7 bases not matched to a gene. This CDR3 is 16 amino acids long.

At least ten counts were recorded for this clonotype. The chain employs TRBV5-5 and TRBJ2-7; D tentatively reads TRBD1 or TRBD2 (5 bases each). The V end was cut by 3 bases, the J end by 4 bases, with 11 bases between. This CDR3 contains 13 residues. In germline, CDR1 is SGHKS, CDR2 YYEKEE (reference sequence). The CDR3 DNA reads TGTGCCAGCAGCTACCGGGACCAATACGAGCAGTACTTC. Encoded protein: CASSYRDQYEQYF.

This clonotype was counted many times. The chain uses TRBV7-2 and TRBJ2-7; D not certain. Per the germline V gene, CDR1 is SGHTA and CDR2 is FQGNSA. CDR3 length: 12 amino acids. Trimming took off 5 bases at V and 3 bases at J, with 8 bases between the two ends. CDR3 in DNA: TGTGCCAGCAGCCTAACTGGCTACGAGCAGTACTTC. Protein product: CASSLTGYEQYF.

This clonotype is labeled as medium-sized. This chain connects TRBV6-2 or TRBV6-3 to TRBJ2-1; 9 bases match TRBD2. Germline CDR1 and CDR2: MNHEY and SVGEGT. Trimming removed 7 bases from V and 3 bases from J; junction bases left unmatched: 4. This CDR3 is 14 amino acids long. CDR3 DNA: TGTGCCAGCACTCTACTAGCGGGCTACAATGAGCAGTTCTTC. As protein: CASTLLAGYNEQFF.

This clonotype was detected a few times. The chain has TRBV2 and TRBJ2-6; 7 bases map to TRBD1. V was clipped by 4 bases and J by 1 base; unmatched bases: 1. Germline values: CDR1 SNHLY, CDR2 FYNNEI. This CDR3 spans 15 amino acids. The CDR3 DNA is TGTGCCAGCAGTGCGGACAGGTCTGGGGCCAACGTCCTGACTTTC. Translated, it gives CASSADRSGANVLTF.

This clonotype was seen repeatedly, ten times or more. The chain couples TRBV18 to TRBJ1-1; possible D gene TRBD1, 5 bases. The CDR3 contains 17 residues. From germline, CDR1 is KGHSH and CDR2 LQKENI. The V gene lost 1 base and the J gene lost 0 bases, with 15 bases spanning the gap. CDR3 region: CASSPRSIQVMNTEAFF. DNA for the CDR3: TGTGCCAGCTCACCACGGTCGATACAGGTCATGAACACTGAAGCTTTCTTT.

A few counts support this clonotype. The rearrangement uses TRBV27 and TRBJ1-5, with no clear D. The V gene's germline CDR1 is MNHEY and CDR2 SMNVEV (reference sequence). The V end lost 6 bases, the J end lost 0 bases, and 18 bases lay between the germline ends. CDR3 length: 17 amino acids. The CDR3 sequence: CASSYAGPGYSNQPQHF. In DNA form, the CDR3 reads TGTGCCAGCAGCTATGCTGGACCTGGCTATAGCAATCAGCCCCAGCATTTT.

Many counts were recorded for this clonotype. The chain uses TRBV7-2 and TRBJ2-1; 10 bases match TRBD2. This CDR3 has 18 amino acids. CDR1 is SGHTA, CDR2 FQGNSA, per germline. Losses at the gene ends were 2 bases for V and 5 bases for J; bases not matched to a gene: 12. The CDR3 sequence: CASSLRRALAGVDNEQFF. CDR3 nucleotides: TGTGCCAGCAGCTTAAGGAGGGCCCTAGCGGGAGTGGACAATGAGCAGTTCTTC.

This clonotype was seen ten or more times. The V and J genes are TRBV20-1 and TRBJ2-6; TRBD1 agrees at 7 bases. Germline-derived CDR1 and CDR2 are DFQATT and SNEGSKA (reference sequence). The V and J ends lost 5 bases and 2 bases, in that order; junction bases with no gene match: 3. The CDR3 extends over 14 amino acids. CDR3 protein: CSAPDRAGANVLTF. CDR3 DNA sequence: TGCAGTGCTCCCGACAGGGCTGGGGCCAACGTCCTGACTTTC.

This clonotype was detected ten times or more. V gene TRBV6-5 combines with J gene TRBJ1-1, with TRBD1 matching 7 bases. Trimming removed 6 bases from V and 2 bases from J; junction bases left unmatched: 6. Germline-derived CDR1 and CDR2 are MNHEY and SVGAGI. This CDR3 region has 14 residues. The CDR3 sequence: CASRTTGTNTEAFF. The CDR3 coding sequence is TGTGCCAGCAGAACGACAGGGACCAACACTGAAGCTTTCTTT.

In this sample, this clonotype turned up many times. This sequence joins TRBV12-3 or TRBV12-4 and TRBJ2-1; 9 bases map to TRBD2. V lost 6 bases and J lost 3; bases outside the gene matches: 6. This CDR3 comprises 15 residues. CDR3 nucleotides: TGTGCCAGCAGCTCGGGGACTAGCTTCTACAATGAGCAGTTCTTC. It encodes CASSSGTSFYNEQFF.

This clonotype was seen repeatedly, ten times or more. The CDR3 DNA sequence: TGTGCCAGCAGTTTGGACCAGTACGGTGAGCAGTTCTTC. This encodes CASSLDQYGEQFF. The genes are TRBV28 and TRBJ2-1; D remains ambiguous. Germline loops: CDR1 MDHEN, CDR2 SYDVKM. V lost 3 bases and J 9 bases, leaving 12 bases between the germline ends. The CDR3 is 13 residues long.

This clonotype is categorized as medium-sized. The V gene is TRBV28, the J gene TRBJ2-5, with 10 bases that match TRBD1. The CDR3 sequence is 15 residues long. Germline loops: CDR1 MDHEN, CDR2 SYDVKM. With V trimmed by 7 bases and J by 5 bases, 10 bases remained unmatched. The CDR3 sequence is CASKGQGMMWETQYF. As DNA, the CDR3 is TGTGCCAGCAAGGGACAGGGGATGATGTGGGAGACCCAGTACTTC.

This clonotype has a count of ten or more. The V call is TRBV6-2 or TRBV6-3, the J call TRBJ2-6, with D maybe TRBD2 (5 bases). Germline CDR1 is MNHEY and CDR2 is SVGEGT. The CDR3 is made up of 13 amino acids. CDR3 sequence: CAMRASGANVLTF. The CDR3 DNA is TGTGCGATGCGGGCCTCTGGGGCCAACGTCCTGACTTTC.

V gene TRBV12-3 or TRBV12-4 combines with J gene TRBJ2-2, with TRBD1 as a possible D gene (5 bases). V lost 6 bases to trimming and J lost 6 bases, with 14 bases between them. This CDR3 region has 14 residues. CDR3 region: CASRDPIGAGELFF. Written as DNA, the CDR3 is TGTGCCAGCAGGGACCCAATAGGGGCCGGGGAGCTGTTTTTT.

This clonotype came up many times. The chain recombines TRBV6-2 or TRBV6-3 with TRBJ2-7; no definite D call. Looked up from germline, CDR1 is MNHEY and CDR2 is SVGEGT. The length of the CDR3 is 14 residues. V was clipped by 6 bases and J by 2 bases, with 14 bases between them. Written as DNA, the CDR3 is TGTGCCAGCAGATCTTCCTTGGCCCCCTACGAGCAGTACTTC. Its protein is CASRSSLAPYEQYF.

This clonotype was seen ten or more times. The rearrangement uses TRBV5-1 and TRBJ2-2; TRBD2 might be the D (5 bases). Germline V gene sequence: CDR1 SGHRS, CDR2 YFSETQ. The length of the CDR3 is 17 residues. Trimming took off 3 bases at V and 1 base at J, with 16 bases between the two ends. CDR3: CASSSGRTPGNTGELFF. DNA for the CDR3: TGCGCCAGCAGCTCTGGCCGGACTCCGGGGAACACCGGGGAGCTGTTTTTT.

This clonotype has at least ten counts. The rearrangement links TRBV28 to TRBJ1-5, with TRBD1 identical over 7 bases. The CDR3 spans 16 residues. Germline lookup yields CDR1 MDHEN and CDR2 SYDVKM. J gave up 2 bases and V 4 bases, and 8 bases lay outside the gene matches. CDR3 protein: CASSSRQGVGNQPQHF. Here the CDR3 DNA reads TGTGCCAGCAGTTCACGCCAGGGGGTTGGCAATCAGCCCCAGCATTTT.

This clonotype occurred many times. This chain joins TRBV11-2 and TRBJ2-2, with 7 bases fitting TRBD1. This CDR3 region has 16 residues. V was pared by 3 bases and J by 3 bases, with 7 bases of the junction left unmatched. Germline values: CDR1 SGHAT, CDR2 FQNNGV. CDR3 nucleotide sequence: TGTGCCAGCAGCTTCGCGACAGGGATTGACACCGGGGAGCTGTTTTTT. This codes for CASSFATGIDTGELFF.

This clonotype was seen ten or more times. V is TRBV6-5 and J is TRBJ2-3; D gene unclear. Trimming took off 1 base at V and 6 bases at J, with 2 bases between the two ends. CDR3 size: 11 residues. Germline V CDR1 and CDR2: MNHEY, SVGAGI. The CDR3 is CASSYWDTQYF. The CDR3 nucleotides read TGTGCCAGCAGTTACTGGGATACGCAGTATTTT.

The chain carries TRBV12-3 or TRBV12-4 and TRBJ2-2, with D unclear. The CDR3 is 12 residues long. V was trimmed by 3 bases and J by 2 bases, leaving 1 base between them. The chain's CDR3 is CASSFNTGELFF. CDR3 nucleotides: TGTGCCAGCAGTTTTAACACCGGGGAGCTGTTTTTT.

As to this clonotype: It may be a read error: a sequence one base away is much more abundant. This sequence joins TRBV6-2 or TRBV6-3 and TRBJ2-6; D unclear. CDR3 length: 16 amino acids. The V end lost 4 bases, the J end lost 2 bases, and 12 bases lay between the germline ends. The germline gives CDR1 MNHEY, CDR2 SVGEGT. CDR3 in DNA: TGTGCCAGCAGTTTGGACGGTCTGGCTGGGGCCAACGTCCTGACTTTC. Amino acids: CASSLDGLAGANVLTF.

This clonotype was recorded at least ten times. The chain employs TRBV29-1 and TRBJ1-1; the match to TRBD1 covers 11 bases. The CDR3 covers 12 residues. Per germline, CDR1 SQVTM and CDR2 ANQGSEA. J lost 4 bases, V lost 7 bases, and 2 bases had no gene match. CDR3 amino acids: CSAGTGGTEAFF. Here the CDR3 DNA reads TGCAGCGCCGGGACAGGGGGCACTGAAGCTTTCTTT.